This TCR beta chain was sequenced for a study of shared clonotypes between healthy human individuals. The data were produced by immunoSEQ multiplex PCR, yet TCRdb's version contains in-frame clones alone and is incomplete. In the table there are about 92,000 clones, about half of which are singletons. The CDR3 contains 16 residues. Germline lookup yields CDR1 LGHNA and CDR2 YNFKEQ. The rearrangement joins TRBV4-2 to TRBJ2-5, with unresolved D. With the DNA end fitting TRBJ2-7 better, the J assignment may be wrong. What was sequenced was PBMCs. The origin of this receptor is a woman aged 40 to 50 in good health. Some clones in this sample may be carry-over from other donors' samples. CDR3 DNA sequence: TGTGCCAGCAGCCTCAGTTTCCCCGGACCCTCCTACGAGCAGTACTTC. Its translation: CASSLSFPGPSYEQYF.